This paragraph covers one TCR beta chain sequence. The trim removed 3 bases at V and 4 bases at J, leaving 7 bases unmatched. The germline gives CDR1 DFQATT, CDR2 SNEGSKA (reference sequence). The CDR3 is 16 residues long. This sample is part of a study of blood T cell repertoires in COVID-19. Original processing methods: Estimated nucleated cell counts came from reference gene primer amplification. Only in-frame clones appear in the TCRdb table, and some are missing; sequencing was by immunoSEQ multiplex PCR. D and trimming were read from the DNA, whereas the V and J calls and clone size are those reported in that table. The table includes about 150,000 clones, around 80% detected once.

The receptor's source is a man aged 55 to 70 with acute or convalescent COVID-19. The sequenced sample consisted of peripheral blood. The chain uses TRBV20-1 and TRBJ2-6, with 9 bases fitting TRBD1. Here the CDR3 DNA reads TGCAGTGCTAGTTCGGGACAGGGAGTAGGGGCCAACGTCCTGACTTTC. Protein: CSASSGQGVGANVLTF.